The next 25 T cell receptor beta chains were all read from a single sample in a study of blood T cell repertoires in COVID-19. Repertoires were generated with immunoSEQ multiplex PCR, while TCRdb's copy carries only in-frame clones and drops some. The sample lists around 300,000 clones; approximately 83% were seen once. Sequencing was done on a sample of peripheral blood. These TCRs come from a woman aged 25 to 39 who had recovered from COVID-19.

The V gene is TRBV25-1, the J gene TRBJ1-1; D unclear. CDR1 and CDR2 (germline): MGHDK, SYGVNS. Deletions cut 6 bases from V and 3 bases from J, with 14 bases between. The CDR3 spans 14 residues. The CDR3 DNA follows: TGTGCCAGCAGGGACTTTAACACCGACACTGAAGCTTTCTTT. It yields the protein CASRDFNTDTEAFF.

CDR3 protein: CASSLSGKALRGLGGELFF. The CDR3 nucleotides are TGTGCCAGCAGCCTAAGTGGAAAAGCTCTAAGGGGGCTCGGCGGGGAGCTGTTTTTT. V is TRBV11-2 and J is TRBJ2-2; 7 bases are shared with TRBD1. The trim removed 5 bases at V and 7 bases at J, leaving 22 bases unmatched. The CDR3 has 19 amino acids. Germline values: CDR1 SGHAT, CDR2 FQNNGV. Full variable domain (missing parts from reference TRBV11-2 and TRBJ2-2): EAGVAQSPRYKIIEKRQSVAFWCNPISGHATLYWYQQILGQGPKLLIQFQNNGVVDDSQLPKDRFSAERLKGVDSTLKIQPAKLEDSAVYLCASSLSGKALRGLGGELFFGEGSRLTVL.

V and J are TRBV19 and TRBJ1-2; no reliable D call. Per germline, CDR1 LNHDA and CDR2 SQIVND (reference sequence). The CDR3 consists of 13 residues. Deletions cut 4 bases from V and 8 bases from J, with 14 bases between. The CDR3 DNA is TGTGCCAGTAGTACCAAGACATTCTACGGCTACACCTTC. Protein product: CASSTKTFYGYTF.

CDR3 nucleotide sequence: TGTGCCAGCAGTCTAGCCAGGGGAGGGTCGGCGCAGTATTTT. Its translation: CASSLARGGSAQYF. The chain recombines TRBV27 with TRBJ2-3; a weak D match, TRBD2 (7 bases). Trimming shortened V by 5 bases and J by 10 bases, and 19 bases separated the two germline ends. Looked up from germline, CDR1 is MNHEY and CDR2 is SMNVEV (reference sequence). This CDR3 comprises 14 residues.

The chain recombines TRBV29-1 with TRBJ2-7, with 11 bases aligning to TRBD2. This CDR3 contains 15 residues. With V trimmed by 2 bases and J by 4 bases, 7 bases remained unmatched. Germline V CDR1 and CDR2: SQVTM, ANQGSEA. The CDR3 nucleotides are TGCAGCGTTGAACTCGCCGGGACTAGCGGTTACGAGCAGTACTTC. It translates to CSVELAGTSGYEQYF.

The gene calls are TRBV7-8 and TRBJ2-1; 10 bases agree with TRBD2. V was clipped by 9 bases and J by 9 bases; unmatched bases: 11. The CDR3 covers 14 residues. CDR1 SGHVS and CDR2 FQNEAQ come from the germline V gene. In nucleotides, the CDR3 is TGTGCCAGTATGGCTAGCGGGAGATTTGTTGAGCAGTTCTTC. Amino acid sequence: CASMASGRFVEQFF.

The chain links TRBV7-8 to TRBJ2-1; perhaps TRBD2 as D (6 bases). Germline loops: CDR1 SGHVS, CDR2 FQNEAQ. The CDR3 contains 15 residues. Between the trimmed V and J ends, which lost 4 bases and 5 bases, there was a span of 15 bases. The CDR3 is CASSSLAGWDNEQFF. CDR3 in DNA: TGTGCCAGCAGCTCCCTCGCGGGATGGGACAATGAGCAGTTCTTC.

V gene TRBV19 combines with J gene TRBJ1-5; D perhaps matches TRBD1 (6 bases). This CDR3 has 17 residues. Germline V CDR1 and CDR2: LNHDA, SQIVND (reference sequence). Trimming cost V 3 bases and J 3 bases, with 18 bases left between them. The CDR3 DNA reads as TGTGCCAGTAGTATGTTGGACAGCTCCTTCAACAATCAGCCCCAGCATTTT. As protein: CASSMLDSSFNNQPQHF.

This chain connects TRBV19 to TRBJ1-2, with 9 bases that match TRBD1. CDR1 and CDR2 (germline): LNHDA, SQIVND (reference sequence). J lost 6 bases, V lost 3 bases, and 8 bases had no gene match. The CDR3 has 15 amino acids. CDR3 sequence: CASSIGGQGEHGYTF. The CDR3 nucleotides read TGTGCCAGTAGTATCGGGGGACAGGGAGAGCATGGCTACACCTTC.

The V and J genes are TRBV7-9 and TRBJ1-4, with TRBD1 as a possible D gene (6 bases). V shed 1 base and J shed 7 bases, with 13 bases lying between them. Per the germline V gene, CDR1 is SEHNR and CDR2 is FQNEAQ (reference sequence). CDR3 length: 15 residues. Written as DNA, the CDR3 is TGTGCCAGCAGCTTAGTGACAGGCTCCTTTGAAAAACTGTTTTTT. Amino acid sequence: CASSLVTGSFEKLFF.

The J gene is TRBJ1-3, the V gene TRBV7-9, with 9 bases identical to TRBD1. The junction had 4 bases not matched to a gene; V was cut back by 5 bases and J by 2 bases. This CDR3 has 15 amino acids. From germline, CDR1 is SEHNR and CDR2 FQNEAQ (reference sequence). The DNA of the CDR3 is TGTGCCAGCAGCCGACAGGGGGGTCCTGGAAACACCATATATTTT. Protein product: CASSRQGGPGNTIYF.

The chain combines TRBV7-9 with TRBJ2-7; maybe TRBD2 (5 bases). Germline CDR1 is SEHNR and CDR2 is FQNEAQ (reference sequence). V was pared by 5 bases and J by 7 bases, with 12 bases between. This CDR3 is built from 12 residues. The CDR3 loop is CASSTTPGEQYF. The DNA for the CDR3 is TGTGCCAGCAGCACAACTCCGGGGGAGCAGTACTTC.

The chain couples TRBV5-5 to TRBJ2-7, with 7 bases aligning to TRBD2. V lost 0 bases, J lost 5 bases, and 14 bases stayed unmatched. CDR3 size: 17 residues. Germline CDR1 is SGHKS and CDR2 is YYEKEE (reference sequence). CDR3 coding DNA: TGTGCCAGCAGCTTGGCGGGGGGAAGCGCCCGCTCGAACGAGCAGTACTTC. It is translated as CASSLAGGSARSNEQYF.

This clone was seen a few times. The chain couples TRBV2 to TRBJ2-2, with 8 bases identical to TRBD1. Germline lookup yields CDR1 SNHLY and CDR2 FYNNEI. CDR3 length: 15 residues. V was clipped by 4 bases and J by 2 bases; unmatched bases: 3. CDR3 nucleotides: TGTGCCAGCAGTGCGGACAGGGTTAACACCGGGGAGCTGTTTTTT. This sequence encodes CASSADRVNTGELFF.

J is TRBJ1-3 and V is TRBV6-6; TRBD1 matches 9 bases. Germline V gene data show CDR1 as MNHNY and CDR2 as SVGAGI (reference sequence). The junction had 3 bases not matched to a gene; V was cut back by 5 bases and J by 4 bases. The CDR3 length is 14 residues. This chain's CDR3 is CASSRDRVGNTIYF. For the CDR3, the DNA is TGTGCCAGCAGTCGGGACAGGGTGGGAAACACCATATATTTT.

J is TRBJ1-1 and V is TRBV19; unclear D gene. V was cut by 3 bases and J by 0 bases, with 8 bases left in between. The CDR3 is made up of 14 amino acids. Germline V gene data show CDR1 as LNHDA and CDR2 as SQIVND (reference sequence). CDR3 protein: CASSIGDMNTEAFF. The CDR3 DNA reads as TGTGCCAGTAGTATCGGAGATATGAACACTGAAGCTTTCTTT. The whole variable domain, remainder taken from reference TRBV19 and TRBJ1-1, is DGGITQSPKYLFRKEGQNVTLSCEQNLNHDAMYWYRQDPGQGLRLIYYSQIVNDFQKGDIAEGYSVSREKKESFPLTVTSAQKNPTAFYLCASSIGDMNTEAFFGQGTRLTVV.

This sequence joins TRBV18 and TRBJ1-2, with a tentative D call TRBD1 (5 bases). Germline-derived CDR1 and CDR2 are KGHSH and LQKENI. This CDR3 region has 14 residues. V was pared by 5 bases and J by 7 bases, with 17 bases between. The CDR3 coding sequence is TGTGCCAGCTCATCGCAGACAGTCGGGTTTGGCTACACCTTC. Translation: CASSSQTVGFGYTF.

The genes are TRBV29-1 and TRBJ2-7, with D possibly TRBD2 on 6 matching bases. Trimming took off 6 bases at V and 6 bases at J, with 24 bases between the two ends. Germline V CDR1 and CDR2: SQVTM, ANQGSEA. This CDR3 is built from 15 residues. CDR3 nucleotides: TGCAGCGTACGTAAGGAGGGAAGGGGATTCGGCGAGCAGTACTTC. Its protein product is CSVRKEGRGFGEQYF.

The J gene is TRBJ2-5, the V gene TRBV7-9, with D tentatively TRBD2 (5 bases). Germline values: CDR1 SEHNR, CDR2 FQNEAQ (reference sequence). The CDR3 covers 15 residues. With 3 bases removed from V and 2 bases from J, the gap between germline ends came to 13 bases. CDR3 bases: TGTGCCAGCAGCTTGGTTGCCCCGGGGCAAGAGACCCAGTACTTC. Translated: CASSLVAPGQETQYF.

V and J are TRBV15 and TRBJ1-5; D is perhaps TRBD1 (5 bases). V lost 0 bases to trimming and J lost 1 base, with 13 bases between them. The CDR3 loop spans 17 amino acids. Germline CDR1 LNHNV, CDR2 YYDKDF (reference sequence). CDR3 bases: TGTGCCACCAGCAGAGAAGCCCCAGGGCCGAGCAATCAGCCCCAGCATTTT. Translating it yields CATSREAPGPSNQPQHF.

The chain uses TRBV7-9 and TRBJ2-1, with unresolved D. Germline-derived CDR1 and CDR2 are SEHNR and FQNEAQ (reference sequence). V lost 6 bases, J lost 5 bases, and 8 bases lay in between. This CDR3 is built from 12 residues. The CDR3 DNA sequence: TGTGCCAGCAGTACTGACAACAATGAGCAGTTCTTC. Protein product: CASSTDNNEQFF.

The chain is built from TRBV4-3 and TRBJ1-5; D is undetermined. CDR1 is LGHNA, CDR2 YSLEER, per germline. Trimming cost V 4 bases and J 6 bases, with 10 bases left between them. This CDR3 spans 13 amino acids. The CDR3 nucleotides are TGCGCCAGCAGCCTTGACAAGGCTCAGCCCCAGCATTTT. Protein product: CASSLDKAQPQHF.

The chain combines TRBV5-6 with TRBJ2-1; 11 nucleotides line up with TRBD2. CDR1 is SGHDT and CDR2 is YYEEEE in the germline V gene. The CDR3 spans 15 residues. The J segment lost 10 bases and the V segment lost 1 base, leaving 7 bases of the junction unmatched. CDR3 region: CASSLILAGDLEQFF. The CDR3 DNA follows: TGTGCCAGCAGCTTGATACTAGCGGGAGATTTAGAGCAGTTCTTC.

The chain combines TRBV5-1 with TRBJ2-2; D is perhaps TRBD2 (6 bases). Looked up from germline, CDR1 is SGHRS and CDR2 is YFSETQ. The CDR3 is 15 residues long. Trimming left V 4 bases short and J 8 bases short, with 18 bases between. The CDR3 coding sequence is TGCGCCAGCAGCCCCGCCCTGGGGGGATCGGGGGAGCTGTTTTTT. This gives the protein CASSPALGGSGELFF.

V gene TRBV2 combines with J gene TRBJ2-2; perhaps TRBD2 as D (6 bases). Germline V lookup: CDR1 SNHLY, CDR2 FYNNEI. CDR3 length equals 13 residues. The V gene lost 8 bases and the J gene lost 4 bases, with 11 bases spanning the gap. The CDR3 spells CASGTLSTGELFF. DNA for the CDR3: TGTGCCAGCGGGACTCTCTCCACCGGGGAGCTGTTTTTT.